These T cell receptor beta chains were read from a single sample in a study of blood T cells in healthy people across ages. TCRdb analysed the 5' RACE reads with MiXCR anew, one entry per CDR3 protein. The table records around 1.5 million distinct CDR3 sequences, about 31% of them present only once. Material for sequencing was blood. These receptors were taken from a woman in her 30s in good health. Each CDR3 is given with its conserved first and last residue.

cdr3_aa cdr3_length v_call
CASSHGTGGEQPQHF 15 TRBV7-9
CASSHTTTGGGSPLHF 16 TRBV4-1
CASSQGGQGLGDTQYF 16 TRBV4-1
CAWSVRSLEQQFF 13 TRBV30
CASSQVTGNTEAFF 14 TRBV4-1
CASSYPPYEQYF 12 TRBV6-6
CASSLGAREAGANVLTF 17 TRBV13
CSARPIVEGKETQYF 15 TRBV20-1
CASSLAGIANTGELFF 16 TRBV6-2/TRBV6-3
CAWSRALGNSPLHF 14 TRBV30
CASGPEGVQYF 11 TRBV6-6
CASSLARTQETQYF 14 TRBV28
CASSYPSEEQFF 12 TRBV6-2/TRBV6-3
CASSPGQTSFNEQFF 15 TRBV3-1
CSARSDGGNQPQHF 14 TRBV20-1
CASSLAGTYYEQFF 14 TRBV5-6
CAISGKLAGANTGELFF 17 TRBV10-3
CASSLSSPGLMRNEQFF 17 TRBV27
CASSVHRYNEQFF 13 TRBV6-5
CSARARDRGLNEQFF 15 TRBV20-1
CASSLGGPASTHEQFF 16 TRBV11-2
CASSEAPGLAEAFF 14 TRBV10-2
CASSGDRDLYGYTF 14 TRBV6-5
CASTRLAGYNEQFF 14 TRBV6-1
CASSLSRGPMYGYTF 15 TRBV27
CASSKIRDRRTDCPEAFF 18 TRBV7-9
CSARRYSGSQEAFF 14 TRBV20-1
CATRTSGSSYNEQFF 15 TRBV10-3
CASTSGQGYTEAFF 14 TRBV27
CSARDAEARGSYNEQFF 17 TRBV20-1
CASSPLTSGGLYNEQFF 17 TRBV4-2
CSVHGAGDYNEQFF 14 TRBV29-1
CSGSGSGAKNIQYF 14 TRBV20-1
CSAGFGLGNYGYTF 14 TRBV20-1
CSARQGTQPQHF 12 TRBV20-1
CASSPTSGRNEQYF 14 TRBV7-9
CASSWGLGTNQPQHF 15 TRBV12-3/TRBV12-4
CSGRGTSGYNEQFF 14 TRBV29-1
CASSPERREGPNEQFF 16 TRBV5-1
CAWSVSADSYQPQHF 15 TRBV30
CASSLDRMGTEAFF 14 TRBV6-2/TRBV6-3
CASRPRSQGSYEQYF 15 TRBV28
CSASPRTGYQPQHF 14 TRBV20-1
CASSGTTSGFHEQYF 15 TRBV6-1
CSAAGGYSEQYF 12 TRBV20-1
CASSPGAYFSYEQYF 15 TRBV12-3/TRBV12-4
CASSQGFGLLNTEAFF 16 TRBV27
CASSSGTGVDGYTF 14 TRBV5-1
CSARDQQNTDTQYF 14 TRBV20-1
CASSLEFGAGDDEQYF 16 TRBV5-1
CASGAGTSETQYF 13 TRBV6-6
CASSPGPRRLPRQFF 15 TRBV6-2/TRBV6-3
CASSLGQPRETQYF 14 TRBV7-9
CASCPAGTEHYEQYF 15 TRBV28
CASSFQLAGGGETQYF 16 TRBV7-8